This T cell receptor beta chain was recovered during a study of blood T cell repertoires in COVID-19. Repertoires were generated with immunoSEQ multiplex PCR, while TCRdb's copy carries only in-frame clones and drops some. The sample lists 200,000 to 250,000 clones; 85% to 90% were seen once. The origin of this receptor is a woman aged 60-75 years with acute or convalescent COVID-19. Specimen: peripheral blood.

Here the CDR3 DNA reads TGTGCCAGCAGTTTCACTGGGACTATCTATGGCTACACCTTC. This gives the protein CASSFTGTIYGYTF. The genes are TRBV28 and TRBJ1-2, with D tentatively TRBD1 (5 bases). The germline V gene encodes CDR1 MDHEN and CDR2 SYDVKM. Between the trimmed V and J ends, which lost 3 bases and 4 bases, there was a span of 12 bases. The CDR3 has 14 residues.